These T cell receptor beta chains were read from a single sample in a study of tumor-infiltrating lymphocytes in localized non-small cell lung cancer. Repertoires were generated with immunoSEQ multiplex PCR, while TCRdb's copy carries only in-frame clones and drops some. Here the sample spans roughly 9,100 clones, 60% to 80% being singletons. Sample: uninvolved lung tissue not adjacent to the tumor. These receptors all come from a human donor with non-small cell lung cancer. The CDR3 runs from the conserved cysteine through the conserved F or W. A D gene is named only where the DNA matches it firmly. Only part of the rows carry a size: once, few, many, or a class if the clone is expanded.

DNA,CDR3,J,size,D,V
TGTGCCAGCAGCATACGGACTAGCGGGGGGGATGAGCAGTTCTTC,CASSIRTSGGDEQFF,TRBJ2-1,-,TRBD2,TRBV5-4
TGTGCCAGCAGTTGGATTAGCGATAATTCACCCCTCCACTTT,CASSWISDNSPLHF,TRBJ1-6,few,-,TRBV28
TGTGCCAGCAGTCTCCGTGGGTGGGGCTACACCTTC,CASSLRGWGYTF,TRBJ1-2,-,-,TRBV10-3
TGTGCCAGCAGCTTAACCTTGGACAGGCTTTTGGGGGAGCAGTACTTC,CASSLTLDRLLGEQYF,TRBJ2-7,-,TRBD1,TRBV7-3
TGTGCCAGCAGCCCCAGGGTTGGGCTTAATGAAAAACTGTTTTTT,CASSPRVGLNEKLFF,TRBJ1-4,-,-,TRBV7-9
TGTGCCAGCAGCGAACAGGGGCACAGTGAAAAACTGTTTTTT,CASSEQGHSEKLFF,TRBJ1-4,-,TRBD1,TRBV7-9
TGTGCCAGCAGCTTGCGTCCTATAGAGACCCAGTACTTC,CASSLRPIETQYF,TRBJ2-5,-,-,TRBV5-6
TGCGCCAGCAGCCCCAACTTGAACACTGAAGCTTTCTTT,CASSPNLNTEAFF,TRBJ1-1,-,-,TRBV4-1
TGTGCCAGCAGCTTAGGAGTGATGGTACAGGGCGATGGCTACACCTTC,CASSLGVMVQGDGYTF,TRBJ1-2,-,-,TRBV7-2
TGCGCCAGCAGCTTGGAAGGGGTATGGTCGGGAAACACCATATATTTT,CASSLEGVWSGNTIYF,TRBJ1-3,-,-,TRBV5-1
TGTGCCAGCAGCTTAAAAAGCGGGGGTAAAGAGACCCAGTACTTC,CASSLKSGGKETQYF,TRBJ2-5,-,TRBD2,TRBV7-2
TGTGCCAGCAGCTTAGGTCGCGGACAGGGTAATAATGAGCAGTTCTTC,CASSLGRGQGNNEQFF,TRBJ2-1,-,TRBD1,TRBV11-3
TGTGCCATCAGTGAAGGCGGGGGGGGGCATGAGCAGTTCTTC,CAISEGGGGHEQFF,TRBJ2-1,-,TRBD2,TRBV10-3
TGTGCCAGCAGTGAAACGGGCGTCTTTAATGAAAAACTGTTTTTT,CASSETGVFNEKLFF,TRBJ1-4,-,-,TRBV2
TGTGCCAGCAGCTTAGGAGACGGGGAGGCATCACCCCTCCACTTT,CASSLGDGEASPLHF,TRBJ1-6,medium-sized,-,TRBV11-3
TGTGCCAGCAGTGAAAGCCCCCCGACTATCGCCAGCTCCTACGAGCAGTACTTC,CASSESPPTIASSYEQYF,TRBJ2-7,-,-,TRBV6-1
TGCGCCAGCAGCACCCGGACAGGAGCCTACGAGCAGTACTTC,CASSTRTGAYEQYF,TRBJ2-7,-,TRBD1,TRBV4-1
TGTGCCAGCAGTGGGGGGGCCGGAAACACCATATATTTT,CASSGGAGNTIYF,TRBJ1-3,once,-,TRBV28
TGTGCCAGCGCGTCCAACAGGGGCACCGGGGAGCTGTTTTTT,CASASNRGTGELFF,TRBJ2-2,-,TRBD1,TRBV5-4
TGTGCCAGTAGGGAGACAGGAGGAACACCCTACGAGCAGTACTTC,CASRETGGTPYEQYF,TRBJ2-7,-,-,TRBV19
TGTGCCAGCAGTCCCGGACTGTTCTATGGCTACACCTTC,CASSPGLFYGYTF,TRBJ1-2,-,-,TRBV2
TGTGCCATCAGTGCGGGACAGGGCGACAATGAGCAGTTCTTC,CAISAGQGDNEQFF,TRBJ2-1,-,TRBD1,TRBV10-3
TGTGCCAGCAGTTCCGTCAGGTCCGGGAACACTGAAGCTTTCTTT,CASSSVRSGNTEAFF,TRBJ1-1,-,-,TRBV27
TGTGCCAGCAGTTTAGAGAGCTCCTATAATTCACCCCTCCACTTT,CASSLESSYNSPLHF,TRBJ1-6,-,-,TRBV2
TGTGCCAGCAGCAGTTACAGGGACTCTGGAAACACCATATATTTT,CASSSYRDSGNTIYF,TRBJ1-3,-,-,TRBV7-2
TGTGCCAGCAGCCACCGTACCGGGACAGGGTACTATGGCTACACCTTC,CASSHRTGTGYYGYTF,TRBJ1-2,-,TRBD1,TRBV14
TGTGCCAGCAGTGAGATGGGGCATCAGCCCCAGCATTTT,CASSEMGHQPQHF,TRBJ1-5,-,-,TRBV6-1
TGTGCCAGCAAGCCAGCGGGGGGGCGGGAGACCCAGTACTTC,CASKPAGGRETQYF,TRBJ2-5,-,TRBD2,TRBV27
TGTGCCAGCAGTGACCGGACAGGGTCGGGGGCCAACGTCCTGACTTTC,CASSDRTGSGANVLTF,TRBJ2-6,-,TRBD1,TRBV6-4
TGTGCCAGCAGTCACCCATATGGCTACACCTTC,CASSHPYGYTF,TRBJ1-2,once,-,TRBV28
TGTGCCAGCAGGACCGGGGCCTACTACGAGCAGTACTTC,CASRTGAYYEQYF,TRBJ2-7,once,-,TRBV28
TGTGCCAGCTCACCACGGACGGGGGGCGCGGGACAATACGAGCAGTACTTC,CASSPRTGGAGQYEQYF,TRBJ2-7,medium-sized,-,TRBV18
TGTGCCAGCAGGTTGGAGGGATCACCCCTCCACTTT,CASRLEGSPLHF,TRBJ1-6,few,-,TRBV7-8
TGTGCCAGTAGTACCCGGGGGCAGGAAAAACTGTTTTTT,CASSTRGQEKLFF,TRBJ1-4,-,-,TRBV19
TGTGCCAGCAGCCCCCAAGACAGTTACTATGGCTACACCTTC,CASSPQDSYYGYTF,TRBJ1-2,-,-,TRBV14
TGTGCTAGTGGTTTGGTAGTAGGAGGGGGTGAAGAGCAGTACTTC,CASGLVVGGGEEQYF,TRBJ2-7,-,-,TRBV12-5
TGTGCCAGCAGCTTTTCGGGGATCAACGGGGAGCTGTTTTTT,CASSFSGINGELFF,TRBJ2-2,few,-,TRBV11-2
TGTGCCAGCACGGGGGGCCTGTATAGCAATCAGCCCCAGCATTTT,CASTGGLYSNQPQHF,TRBJ1-5,-,-,TRBV2
TGTGCCTGGAGGGGTGGGAAGCGGGGGTCCCAAGAGACCCAGTACTTC,CAWRGGKRGSQETQYF,TRBJ2-5,-,TRBD2,TRBV30
TGCGCCAGCAAACCCCTCTCGGGGGGGCAAGAGACCCAGTACTTC,CASKPLSGGQETQYF,TRBJ2-5,once,TRBD2,TRBV5-1
TGTGCCAGCAGCACCTCCCAGGGTCAGCCCCAGCATTTT,CASSTSQGQPQHF,TRBJ1-5,-,-,TRBV6-6
TGTGCCAGTTCGGGACAGGGGGCCTACACTGAAGCTTTCTTT,CASSGQGAYTEAFF,TRBJ1-1,few,TRBD1,TRBV19
TGTGCCAGCAGTTTCGCGGGCCCTCAGATAGATACGCAGTATTTT,CASSFAGPQIDTQYF,TRBJ2-3,-,-,TRBV28
TGTGCCAGCACCCTGGGGCAGTTAAACACCGGGGAGCTGTTTTTT,CASTLGQLNTGELFF,TRBJ2-2,few,-,TRBV6-6
TGCGCCAGCAGCCAAGTTGAGGGGTTACATTCTGGCTACACCTTC,CASSQVEGLHSGYTF,TRBJ1-2,-,-,TRBV4-1
TGTGCCAGTAGTATGAGGGGGCCCCATGAGCAGTTCTTC,CASSMRGPHEQFF,TRBJ2-1,-,TRBD1,TRBV19
TGTGCCAGCTCACCTCCTTTCGGGTTTTCAGATACGCAGTATTTT,CASSPPFGFSDTQYF,TRBJ2-3,-,-,TRBV18
TGTGCCAGCAGTCCCGAGGGGGCCACAGATACGCAGTATTTT,CASSPEGATDTQYF,TRBJ2-3,-,TRBD1,TRBV28